Listed below are T cell receptor beta chains from one sample, sequenced in a study of blood T cell repertoires in COVID-19. Here immunoSEQ multiplex PCR was the method, and the copy in TCRdb shows in-frame clones only, minus some. The sample shows some 200,000 clones, 80% to 90% of them seen only once. Material for sequencing was peripheral blood. Receptors were obtained from a human donor in a cohort sampled during active COVID-19. Both conserved end residues are trimmed from each CDR3. Fields, in order: V gene, J gene, CDR3 protein.

v_gene: TRBV20-1; j_gene: TRBJ1-4; CDR3aa: SASARGRGEKLF
v_gene: TRBV29-1; j_gene: TRBJ1-5; CDR3aa: SVGQGFGQPQH
v_gene: TRBV2; j_gene: TRBJ1-2; CDR3aa: ASTDPVADSSNYGYT
v_gene: TRBV3-1/TRBV3-2; j_gene: TRBJ2-3; CDR3aa: ASSQEGQAAGFPTDTQY
v_gene: TRBV4-2; j_gene: TRBJ2-1; CDR3aa: ASSLPGSYNEQF
v_gene: TRBV10-3; j_gene: TRBJ2-1; CDR3aa: AISETDNEQF
v_gene: TRBV6-2/TRBV6-3; j_gene: TRBJ1-5; CDR3aa: ASSDRAHQPQH
v_gene: TRBV7-2; j_gene: TRBJ1-6; CDR3aa: ASSFFNSPLH
v_gene: TRBV29-1; j_gene: TRBJ2-7; CDR3aa: SVEIAGVAAYEQY
v_gene: TRBV18; j_gene: TRBJ1-1; CDR3aa: ASSPQTGRTEAF
v_gene: TRBV7-2; j_gene: TRBJ2-5; CDR3aa: ASSRSRGLGETQY
v_gene: TRBV28; j_gene: TRBJ2-5; CDR3aa: ASSPGSLGETQY
v_gene: TRBV30; j_gene: TRBJ1-2; CDR3aa: AWSPQGDGYT
v_gene: TRBV29-1; j_gene: TRBJ2-2; CDR3aa: SVALAGDDTGELF
v_gene: TRBV24-1; j_gene: TRBJ1-2; CDR3aa: ATSDSSFRGRGGSGYT
v_gene: TRBV28; j_gene: TRBJ2-7; CDR3aa: ASGGTNIREQY
v_gene: TRBV5-1; j_gene: TRBJ2-1; CDR3aa: ASSEGLATNNEQF
v_gene: TRBV7-9; j_gene: TRBJ2-7; CDR3aa: ASSSPPGKISYEQY
v_gene: TRBV2; j_gene: TRBJ2-7; CDR3aa: ASRGTGGRYEQY
v_gene: TRBV19; j_gene: TRBJ2-7; CDR3aa: ASSMVGQGYEQY